This T cell receptor beta chain derives from a study of molecular identifiers for immune sequencing clone quantification. About the study: Replicates split RNA from around 18,000 or 91,000 naive CD8 cells five ways, and the researchers sequenced four portions. Study-wide results and caveats: For effector cells, clones above 20 RNA copies held over 97% of molecules; for naive cells, under 1%.

V lost 5 bases, J lost 5 bases, and 7 bases lay in between. CDR3 length: 12 amino acids. Germline V CDR1 and CDR2: MNHEY, SVGEGT. Library preparation followed earlier protocols using designated TCR primers. TCRdb reanalysed the PCR reads using MiXCR and keeps one entry per CDR3 protein. Of some 590,000 distinct CDR3 sequences in the sample, 25% are singletons; the top ten hold 0.7% to 0.95%. Sorting defined naive CD8 T cells as CD8+CD4-CCR7+CD45RA+. There are a few counts of this clonotype. As yet, its antigen is unknown. This rearrangement joins TRBV6-2 or TRBV6-3 to TRBJ2-1; D not resolved. Sequenced material: naive CD8+ T cells from blood, with Jurkat cell RNA spiked in. Indicated subset: FACS-sorted CD8+CD4-CCR7+CD45RA+ naive T cells. The clonotype comes from a human donor in good health. Some libraries in this study had Jurkat cell RNA spiked in. The CDR3 is CASSTLNNEQFF. CDR3 coding DNA: TGTGCCAGCAGTACCCTGAACAATGAGCAGTTCTTC.